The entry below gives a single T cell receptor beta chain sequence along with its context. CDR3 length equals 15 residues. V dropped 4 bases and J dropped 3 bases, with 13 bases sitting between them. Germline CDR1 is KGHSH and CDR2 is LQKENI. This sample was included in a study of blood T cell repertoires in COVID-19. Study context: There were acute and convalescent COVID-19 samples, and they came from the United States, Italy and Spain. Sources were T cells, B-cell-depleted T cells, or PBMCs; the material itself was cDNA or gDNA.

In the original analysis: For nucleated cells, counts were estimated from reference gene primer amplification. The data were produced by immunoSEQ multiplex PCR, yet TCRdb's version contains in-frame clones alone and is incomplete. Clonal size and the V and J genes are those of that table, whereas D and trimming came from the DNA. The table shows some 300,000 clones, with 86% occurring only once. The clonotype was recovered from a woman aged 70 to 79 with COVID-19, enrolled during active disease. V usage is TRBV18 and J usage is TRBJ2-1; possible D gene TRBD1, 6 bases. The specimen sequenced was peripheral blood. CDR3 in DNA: TGTGCCAGCTCACGCGGACAGATACTCTACAATGAGCAGTTCTTC. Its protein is CASSRGQILYNEQFF.